This passage covers 6 T cell receptor beta chains from one sample sequenced in a study of beta chain features in type 1 diabetes. Regarding the study as a whole: Patients with Type 1 diabetes showed moderately but significantly shorter TCRB CDR3s in all four CD4+ subsets.

Reverse transcription of all isolated RNA meant that expressed TCRB transcripts were sequenced. TCRdb keeps only in-frame clones here, not all; method: immunoSEQ multiplex PCR. The table lists about 650,000 clones, around 12% of them singletons. These receptors' targets are unknown. What was sequenced was naive CD4+ T cells from blood. Receptors originate from a man younger than 45 with type 1 diabetes.

CDR3 bases: TGTGCCAGCAGCTTAGCTGCCAATCAGCCCCAGCATTTT. It translates to CASSLAANQPQHF. The chain uses TRBV7-2 and TRBJ1-5; D ambiguous. CDR1 is SGHTA, CDR2 FQGNSA, per germline. The ends were cut back, 0 bases at V and 3 bases at J, with 3 bases in the middle. The CDR3 has 13 amino acids.

This clone was detected only a few times. V and J are TRBV4-3 and TRBJ1-2; the D is unclear. V lost 0 bases and J 0 bases, leaving 8 bases between the germline ends. Looked up from germline, CDR1 is LGHNA and CDR2 is YSLEER. This CDR3 contains 15 residues. The CDR3 DNA reads as TGCGCCAGCAGCCAAGATATTGTGTCTAACTATGGCTACACCTTC. This gives the protein CASSQDIVSNYGYTF.

J is TRBJ1-1 and V is TRBV27; no clear D. The germline V gene encodes CDR1 MNHEY and CDR2 SMNVEV (reference sequence). The V gene lost 4 bases and the J gene lost 1 base, with 16 bases spanning the gap. The CDR3 covers 16 residues. CDR3 bases: TGTGCCAGCAGTTCCGCTAAGGGCAGACAGAACACTGAAGCTTTCTTT. Residues: CASSSAKGRQNTEAFF.

This clone has only a few counts. The chain is built from TRBV7-9 and TRBJ2-1, with no clear D. There are 13 residues in the CDR3. Trimming left V 3 bases short and J 3 bases short, with 6 bases between. Germline CDR1 and CDR2: SEHNR and FQNEAQ (reference sequence). CDR3 amino acids: CASSFPLYNEQFF. Written as DNA, the CDR3 is TGTGCCAGCAGCTTTCCCCTCTACAATGAGCAGTTCTTC. The full variable domain, in which reference TRBV7-9 and TRBJ2-1 provide the parts outside the CDR3, is DTGVSQNPRHKITKRGQNVTFRCDPISEHNRLYWYRQTLGQGPEFLTYFQNEAQLEKSRLLSDRFSAERPKGSFSTLEIQRTEQGDSAMYLCASSFPLYNEQFFGPGTRLTVL.

This clone occurred a few times. The identical CDR3 is also encoded by other nucleotide sequences in the sample. The chain links TRBV4-3 to TRBJ1-4, with 7 bases fitting TRBD1. V was clipped by 1 base and J by 8 bases; unmatched bases: 1. The CDR3 consists of 13 residues. Germline values: CDR1 LGHNA, CDR2 YSLEER. The DNA of the CDR3 is TGCGCCAGCAGCCAAGGACAGGGAGAAAAACTGTTTTTT. Translation gives CASSQGQGEKLFF.

This clone was seen more than once but under ten times. The rearrangement links TRBV7-3 to TRBJ2-2; 9 nucleotides align to TRBD2. Looked up from germline, CDR1 is SGHTA and CDR2 is FQGTGA. This CDR3 spans 15 amino acids. V lost 5 bases, J lost 6 bases, and 7 bases stayed unmatched. As DNA, the CDR3 is TGTGCCAGCAGCCCAACCGGGACTAGCCCCGGGGAGCTGTTTTTT. Encoded protein: CASSPTGTSPGELFF.